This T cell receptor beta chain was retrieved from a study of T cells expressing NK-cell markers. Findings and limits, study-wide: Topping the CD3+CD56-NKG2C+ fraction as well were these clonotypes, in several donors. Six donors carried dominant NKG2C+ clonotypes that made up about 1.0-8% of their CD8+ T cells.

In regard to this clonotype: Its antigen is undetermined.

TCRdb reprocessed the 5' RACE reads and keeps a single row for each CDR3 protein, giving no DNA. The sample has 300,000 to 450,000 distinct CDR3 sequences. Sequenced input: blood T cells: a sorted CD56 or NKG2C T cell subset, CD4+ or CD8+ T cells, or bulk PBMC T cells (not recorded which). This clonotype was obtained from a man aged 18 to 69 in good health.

The CDR3 loop reads CASSLAQGGQPQHF. The chain employs TRBV7-2 and TRBJ1-5. The germline gives CDR1 SGHTA, CDR2 FQGNSA. This CDR3 has 14 residues.